A single sample is the source of the 5 T cell receptor beta chains below, sequenced in a study of T cells after yellow fever vaccination. A single record per CDR3 protein comes from TCRdb applying MiXCR to the 5' RACE reads. The sample has fewer than 500,000 distinct CDR3 sequences, 18% seen once. Sequencing used PBMCs, obtained before the yellow fever booster vaccination. Receptor source: a man aged 18-30 years who received the YFV17D yellow fever vaccine.

This chain links TRBV10-3 with TRBJ2-7; D is unresolved. This CDR3 comprises 16 residues. Germline V gene lookup returns CDR1 ENHRY and CDR2 SYGVKD. V gave up 0 bases and J gave up 6 bases, with 18 bases separating them. DNA of the CDR3: TGTGCCATCAGTGAGTCGACATCCGGAGTAGCTCGCGAGCAGTACTTC. Protein sequence: CAISESTSGVAREQYF.

This clonotype has only a few counts. The chain is built from TRBV6-5 and TRBJ2-3; D ambiguous. Germline lookup yields CDR1 MNHEY and CDR2 SVGAGI. Trimming cost V 0 bases and J 5 bases, with 15 bases left between them. The length of the CDR3 is 16 residues. Here the CDR3 reads CASSYSRLLPGDTQYF. In nucleotides, the CDR3 is TGTGCCAGCAGTTACTCTAGGCTTCTTCCGGGAGATACGCAGTATTTT.

CDR3 sequence (DNA): TGCGCCAGCAGTAGCACCGCGGGGGGGGTCTACAATGAGCAGTTCTTC. Translating it yields CASSSTAGGVYNEQFF. The chain recombines TRBV5-1 with TRBJ2-1; the match to TRBD2 covers 9 bases. Germline CDR1 and CDR2: SGHRS and YFSETQ. The CDR3 totals 16 residues. Trimming took 5 bases from V and 3 from J; bases not matched to a gene: 9.

The chain has TRBV20-1 and TRBJ2-3; D is ambiguous. Looked up from germline, CDR1 is DFQATT and CDR2 is SNEGSKA (reference sequence). The CDR3 is 14 amino acids. V lost 4 bases, J lost 1 base, and 12 bases lay in between. The CDR3 DNA follows: TGCAGTGCTAACTCTCCCGGAGGCACAGATACGCAGTATTTT. Translation: CSANSPGGTDTQYF.

The chain carries TRBV6-6 and TRBJ2-2; D is unclear. Germline V gene lookup returns CDR1 MNHNY and CDR2 SVGAGI (reference sequence). Trimming stripped 0 bases from V and 6 bases from J, with 14 bases between. The CDR3 has 16 residues. CDR3 nucleotide sequence: TGTGCCAGCAGTTACTCGACCCAGGTCCGGCCCGGGGAGCTGTTTTTT. The encoded protein is CASSYSTQVRPGELFF.